This TCR beta chain derives from a study of cytomegalovirus exposure and HLA in healthy donors. The CDR3 has 18 residues. Looked up from germline, CDR1 is SGDLS and CDR2 is YYNGEE. Trimming shortened V by 0 bases and J by 6 bases, and 22 bases separated the two germline ends. General observations from the study: CMV antigen specificity of three CMV-associated chains was confirmed in vitro. A later analysis reportedly identified an Asian-associated ancestry cluster as carrying fewer N-insertions than the roughly 700-donor mean. Across donors, most TCRs were seen rarely, yet some public ones were widespread.

For this clone: Its antigen is unknown.

PCR used 60 Vbeta primers and 13 Jbeta primers. In the original workflow: About 12 million of about 80 million unique TCR beta chains were shared, per a later count. The method was immunoSEQ multiplex PCR; TCRdb's version includes in-frame clones alone and lacks a portion of them. That table furnishes V, J and clone size, whereas the DNA furnished D and trimming. The table lists 200,000 to 250,000 clones, about 81% of them singletons, with around 8% in the top ten. The chain combines TRBV9 with TRBJ2-1, with D perhaps TRBD2 (5 bases). The clonotype was recovered from a woman aged 60-75 years in good health and CMV-seropositive. The sample comprised PBMCs. CDR3 in DNA: TGTGCCAGCAGCGTAGGGCGGGTCGTCGACCGTTGGCGCAATGAGCAGTTCTTC. Its protein is CASSVGRVVDRWRNEQFF.